This entry describes one T cell receptor (beta chain). No antigen is known for it. These data originate in a study of T-cell memory formation after mild COVID-19. The study, taken as a whole, reports: Researchers report contracting CD4+ clones mostly in CM and EM, with CD8+ clones in EMRA. Clones that got smaller from day 15 to 85 had even CD4/CD8, while clones growing later tipped toward CD4+. The pre-infection memory compartment contained some responding clones, suggesting cross-reactive memory joined.

The germline CDR1 and CDR2 sequences are KGHSH and LQKENI. Trimming cost V 3 bases and J 5 bases, with 11 bases left between them. The CDR3 is 13 residues long. Amplification by 5'RACE using constant-segment primers produced TCR alpha and TCR beta cDNA libraries that carried sample barcodes and UMIs. Using its own MiXCR run on the 5' RACE reads, TCRdb lists one record per CDR3 protein. The data contain some 440,000 distinct CDR3 sequences, about 23% of them singletons. The genes are TRBV18 and TRBJ2-7; D call uncertain. The TCR originated in an adult woman who had mild COVID-19 (a few samples of this study predate the infection). Cell type and time point are not known. The sequencing input was PBMCs or a T cell subset sorted from them (not recorded which). The CDR3 nucleotides read TGTGCCAGCTCACCGGGTACCCTCCACGAGCAGTACTTC. Encoded protein: CASSPGTLHEQYF.